This T cell receptor (beta chain) was recovered during a study of response to subunit inactivated influenza vaccine. This clonotype has only a few counts. The antigen remains unidentified. The V gene lost 0 bases and the J gene lost 3 bases, with 12 bases spanning the gap. The CDR3 runs to 15 residues. CDR1 is LGHNA and CDR2 is YSLEER in the germline V gene. TCRdb independently ran MiXCR on the RT-PCR reads; one entry per CDR3 protein. Altogether about 780,000 distinct CDR3 sequences are present, roughly 20% being singletons, with the ten largest covering roughly 10%. Findings and limits, study-wide: The authors offered the suggestion that each seasonal influenza vaccination recruits few new T cells.

V is TRBV4-3 and J is TRBJ2-7; possible D gene TRBD1, 5 bases. Sequences were derived from PBMCs from blood, sampled around 5 days after vaccination. This receptor was identified in a man aged 50-59 years who received an inactivated influenza vaccine. In DNA form, the CDR3 reads TGCGCCAGCAGCCAAGATCGTCGACAGCACTACGAGCAGTACTTC. As protein: CASSQDRRQHYEQYF.